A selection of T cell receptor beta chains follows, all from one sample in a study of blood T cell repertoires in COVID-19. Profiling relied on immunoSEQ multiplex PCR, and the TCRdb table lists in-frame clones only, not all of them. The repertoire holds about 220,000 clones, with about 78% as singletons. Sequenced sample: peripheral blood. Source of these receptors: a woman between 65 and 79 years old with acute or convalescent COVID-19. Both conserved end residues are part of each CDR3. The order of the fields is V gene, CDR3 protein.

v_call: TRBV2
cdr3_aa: CASSSQGLYGYTF

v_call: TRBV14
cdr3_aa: CASSLLMNTEAFF

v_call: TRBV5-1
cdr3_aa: CASSKDRVGYTEAFF

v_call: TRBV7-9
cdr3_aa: CASSLGGGKSNQPQHF

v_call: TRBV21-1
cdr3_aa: CASSKDGGRQARTDTQYF

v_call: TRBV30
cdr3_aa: CAWSLTGNEQFF

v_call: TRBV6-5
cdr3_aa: CASRPTGIGYGYTF

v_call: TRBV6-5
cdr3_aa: CASRYDRSTEAFF

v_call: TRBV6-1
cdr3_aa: CASSDMLRGLYNEQFF

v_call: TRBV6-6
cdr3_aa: CASTGQFNYGYTF

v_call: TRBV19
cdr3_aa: CAGSSSGANVLTF

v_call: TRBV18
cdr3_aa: CASSPQTGENTEAFF

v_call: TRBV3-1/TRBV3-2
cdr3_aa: CASSQTGLNQPQHF

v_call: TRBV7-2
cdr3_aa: CASSLRGGDTDTQYF

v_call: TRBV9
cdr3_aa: CASSPSTVFNYGYTF

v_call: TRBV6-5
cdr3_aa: CASRAGGKETQYF

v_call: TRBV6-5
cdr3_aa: CASSIAGAAPRTQYF

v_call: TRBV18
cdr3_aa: CASSPPGQGAQAFF

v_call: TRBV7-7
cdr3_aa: CASSSHPPTSGGVSQETQYF

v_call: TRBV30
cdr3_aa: CAWSARSGQLYEQYF

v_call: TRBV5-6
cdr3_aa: CASSIRQGVQPQHF

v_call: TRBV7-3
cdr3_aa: CASSATPGHGENIQYF

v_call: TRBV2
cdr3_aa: CASMAYRGGGTDTQYF

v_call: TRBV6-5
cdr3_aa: CASSPLRDNQETQYF

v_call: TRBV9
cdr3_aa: CASAGDSTYGYTF

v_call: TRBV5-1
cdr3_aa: CASSWGQVAGEAFF

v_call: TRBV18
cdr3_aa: CASSPRTGGTSGANVLTF

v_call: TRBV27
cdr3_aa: CASSLLVPQGTDTQYF

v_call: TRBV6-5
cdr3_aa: CATKGLAGPYEQYF

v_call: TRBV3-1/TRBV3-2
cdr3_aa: CASSHPGQGKGQPQHF

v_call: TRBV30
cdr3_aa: CAWSPLIEAFF

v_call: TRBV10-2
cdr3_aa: CASSVEGANSPLHF

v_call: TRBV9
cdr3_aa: CASSVGLLGQGKAEAFF

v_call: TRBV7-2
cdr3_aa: CASSPSGRGAEKTQYF

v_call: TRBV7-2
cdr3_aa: CASSLDWGHGYTF

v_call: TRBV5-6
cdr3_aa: CASSSAQGARETQYF

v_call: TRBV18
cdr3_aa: CASLTGPQETQYF

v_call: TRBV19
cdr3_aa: CASSQPSGQGRQPQHF

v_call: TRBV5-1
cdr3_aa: CASSSGQGSGKLFF

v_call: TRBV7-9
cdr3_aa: CASSDEGARYF

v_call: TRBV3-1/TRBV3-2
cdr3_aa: CASSQDRLAGGSYEQYF

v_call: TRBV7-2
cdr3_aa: CASSLGGGASGYTF

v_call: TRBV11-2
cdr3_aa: CASSGGSYNEQFF